The rows below give T cell receptor beta chains drawn from one sample of a study of cytomegalovirus exposure and HLA in healthy donors. Some clones are missing from TCRdb's copy, which holds only in-frame ones; the method was immunoSEQ multiplex PCR. The sample holds 150,000 or so clones, about 80% seen once. The sample comprised PBMCs. Receptors originate from a woman aged 45-65 years in good health and CMV-seropositive. Both conserved end residues are part of each CDR3. Fields, in order: D gene, clone size, J gene, V gene, CDR3 protein, CDR3 DNA. D genes are given only for firm matches. Size is stated for part of the rows, as once, few or many counts, or as a class when the clone is expanded.

TRBD1 | few | TRBJ2-3 | TRBV5-1 | CASRPGQGVDTQYF | TGCGCCAGCAGACCCGGACAGGGGGTGGATACGCAGTATTTT
. | . | TRBJ1-1 | TRBV6-4 | CASRLSGATEAFF | TGTGCCAGCAGATTAAGCGGGGCCACTGAAGCTTTCTTT
. | . | TRBJ2-7 | TRBV5-8 | CASSERQLPISEQYF | TGTGCCAGCAGCGAACGACAGCTCCCAATTTCCGAGCAGTACTTC
. | few | TRBJ2-7 | TRBV2 | CASSEQGSDSGEQYF | TGTGCCAGCAGTGAGCAGGGGAGTGACTCGGGGGAGCAGTACTTC
. | . | TRBJ1-5 | TRBV7-6 | CASSLTDFNQPQHF | TGTGCCAGCAGCTTGACTGATTTCAATCAGCCCCAGCATTTT
. | . | TRBJ1-5 | TRBV18 | CASSYGAVGQPQHF | TGTGCCAGCTCATATGGGGCGGTAGGGCAGCCCCAGCATTTT
. | . | TRBJ2-2 | TRBV30 | CAWSGGAGTGELFF | TGTGCCTGGAGTGGCGGGGCAGGCACCGGGGAGCTGTTTTTT
TRBD2 | . | TRBJ2-1 | TRBV6-1 | CASIIGTSGRLRQFF | TGTGCCAGCATAATAGGGACTAGCGGGAGACTACGGCAGTTCTTC
TRBD1 | . | TRBJ1-1 | TRBV2 | CASTPRTGVFSTEAFF | TGTGCCAGCACCCCCAGGACAGGGGTTTTTAGCACTGAAGCTTTCTTT
. | few | TRBJ1-3 | TRBV29-1 | CSVSSTGHHSGNTIYF | TGCAGCGTGAGCTCAACGGGACACCACTCTGGAAACACCATATATTTT
TRBD2 | . | TRBJ2-1 | TRBV29-1 | CSVEGRGGNYEQFF | TGCAGCGTTGAAGGGCGGGGGGGGAATTATGAGCAGTTCTTC
. | . | TRBJ2-7 | TRBV30 | CAWSVGRPGQYEQYF | TGTGCCTGGAGTGTGGGGCGGCCAGGCCAGTACGAGCAGTACTTC
TRBD1 | . | TRBJ1-6 | TRBV2 | CASEGLGQGAEALHF | TGTGCCAGCGAGGGTTTGGGACAGGGGGCAGAAGCCCTCCACTTT
TRBD2 | once | TRBJ2-1 | TRBV5-4 | CASSPDGGRVLLIGQFF | TGTGCCAGCAGCCCCGATGGCGGGAGGGTGCTTCTAATTGGGCAGTTCTTC
TRBD1 | . | TRBJ2-3 | TRBV2 | CASGGGQGRDTQYF | TGTGCCAGCGGGGGGGGACAGGGAAGAGATACGCAGTATTTT
. | . | TRBJ1-1 | TRBV7-9 | CASSHTWPEAFF | TGTGCCAGCAGCCATACCTGGCCTGAAGCTTTCTTT
. | . | TRBJ2-7 | TRBV7-7 | CASSFDLGYEQYF | TGTGCTAGCAGCTTCGACCTCGGGTACGAGCAGTACTTC
TRBD2 | . | TRBJ2-7 | TRBV18 | CASSPAGVGYEQYF | TGTGCCAGCTCACCCGCGGGAGTGGGCTACGAGCAGTACTTC
. | . | TRBJ1-1 | TRBV5-4 | CASSPRGRNTEAFF | TGTGCCAGCAGCCCTCGAGGGAGGAACACTGAAGCTTTCTTT
TRBD1 | . | TRBJ1-2 | TRBV4-1 | CASSLGQGAHGYTF | TGCGCCAGCAGCCTTGGACAGGGGGCCCATGGCTACACCTTC
. | . | TRBJ1-1 | TRBV7-3 | CASSRGGSMEAFF | TGTGCCAGCAGTAGAGGGGGAAGCATGGAAGCTTTCTTT
. | few | TRBJ1-1 | TRBV19 | CASSGGALAENTEAFF | TGTGCCAGTAGTGGGGGGGCGCTTGCCGAGAACACTGAAGCTTTCTTT
. | . | TRBJ2-5 | TRBV2 | CASNPGSQETQYF | TGTGCCAGCAATCCGGGGTCCCAAGAGACCCAGTACTTC
TRBD1 | . | TRBJ1-1 | TRBV4-1 | CASSRTGGNTEAFF | TGCGCCAGCAGCCGGACAGGGGGAAACACTGAAGCTTTCTTT
. | . | TRBJ2-7 | TRBV4-2 | CASSQDLDSSYEQYF | TGTGCCAGCAGCCAAGATCTGGACAGCTCCTACGAGCAGTACTTC
TRBD1 | . | TRBJ2-5 | TRBV9 | CASSSRQGETQYF | TGTGCCAGCAGCTCCCGACAGGGTGAGACCCAGTACTTC
TRBD2 | . | TRBJ2-7 | TRBV25-1 | CASSDWGGTTYEQYF | TGTGCCAGCAGTGATTGGGGGGGGACGACCTACGAGCAGTACTTC
TRBD2 | . | TRBJ2-1 | TRBV7-9 | CASSGSAGGPNEQFF | TGTGCCAGCAGCGGCTCTGCGGGAGGGCCAAATGAGCAGTTCTTC
TRBD2 | . | TRBJ2-5 | TRBV28 | CASSLAGGRETQYF | TGTGCCAGCAGTTTAGCGGGGGGGAGAGAGACCCAGTACTTC
TRBD1 | . | TRBJ1-1 | TRBV9 | CASSPSPGQGAEAFF | TGTGCCAGCAGCCCGAGCCCGGGACAGGGCGCTGAAGCTTTCTTT
. | once | TRBJ1-1 | TRBV7-9 | CASSLEGRGHTEAFF | TGTGCCAGCAGCTTAGAGGGTAGGGGCCACACTGAAGCTTTCTTT
. | . | TRBJ1-2 | TRBV7-8 | CASSLGQINYGYTF | TGTGCCAGCAGCTTAGGACAGATTAACTATGGCTACACCTTC
. | few | TRBJ1-2 | TRBV28 | CASSLMMTAYGYTF | TGTGCCAGCAGTTTAATGATGACAGCCTATGGCTACACCTTC
TRBD1 | . | TRBJ1-6 | TRBV28 | CASSWGTGGNSPLHF | TGTGCCAGCAGCTGGGGGACAGGGGGCAATTCACCCCTCCACTTT
TRBD2 | . | TRBJ2-7 | TRBV5-6 | CASSLRLAGDTYEQYF | TGTGCCAGCAGCTTGAGGCTAGCGGGGGACACCTACGAGCAGTACTTC
. | . | TRBJ2-7 | TRBV30 | CAWSVLSGVDEQYF | TGTGCCTGGAGCGTACTTTCAGGCGTCGACGAGCAGTACTTC
TRBD1 | . | TRBJ1-2 | TRBV4-3 | CASSQVQGVNYGYTF | TGCGCCAGCAGCCAAGTGCAGGGGGTGAACTATGGCTACACCTTC
TRBD2 | . | TRBJ2-1 | TRBV27 | CASSSGLAGAMNEQFF | TGTGCCAGCAGTTCGGGACTAGCGGGAGCAATGAATGAGCAGTTCTTC
TRBD2 | . | TRBJ2-1 | TRBV9 | CASSAIAGSGNEQFF | TGTGCCAGCAGCGCAATAGCGGGATCGGGAAATGAGCAGTTCTTC
. | . | TRBJ1-6 | TRBV6-1 | CAAGSYTNSPLHF | TGTGCCGCAGGCAGTTACACTAATTCACCCCTCCACTTT
. | . | TRBJ1-2 | TRBV9 | CASSVQANYGYTF | TGTGCCAGCAGCGTACAGGCTAACTATGGCTACACCTTC
TRBD1 | . | TRBJ2-1 | TRBV11-2 | CASSAGTGYNEQFF | TGTGCCAGCAGCGCAGGGACAGGGTACAATGAGCAGTTCTTC
TRBD1 | few | TRBJ1-2 | TRBV28 | CASSRPTGGFGYTF | TGTGCCAGCAGTCGACCGACAGGGGGCTTTGGCTACACCTTC
TRBD1 | . | TRBJ1-1 | TRBV18 | CASSPTQGAGTEAFF | TGTGCCAGCTCACCTACACAGGGGGCAGGGACTGAAGCTTTCTTT
. | . | TRBJ2-1 | TRBV7-8 | CASSLGRGPYNEQFF | TGTGCCAGCAGCTTAGGGAGGGGGCCCTACAATGAGCAGTTCTTC
TRBD1 | . | TRBJ1-5 | TRBV4-1 | CASSQLRDRDQPQHF | TGCGCCAGCAGCCAATTAAGGGACAGAGATCAGCCCCAGCATTTT
TRBD2 | few | TRBJ2-7 | TRBV27 | CASRLSDLAGVNEQYF | TGTGCCAGCAGACTATCGGACCTAGCGGGAGTCAACGAGCAGTACTTC
TRBD1 | . | TRBJ2-7 | TRBV9 | CASSAGQVNEQYF | TGTGCCAGCAGCGCCGGACAGGTTAACGAGCAGTACTTC
TRBD2 | . | TRBJ2-3 | TRBV9 | CASSVSSGRADTQYF | TGTGCCAGCAGCGTATCTAGCGGGAGGGCGGATACGCAGTATTTT
TRBD2 | . | TRBJ2-3 | TRBV7-2 | CASRTRTSGGVGTDTQYF | TGTGCCAGCAGGACGAGGACTAGCGGGGGGGTAGGCACAGATACGCAGTATTTT
. | . | TRBJ1-2 | TRBV28 | CASSLSPDSRYGYTF | TGTGCCAGCAGCCTAAGCCCGGACAGCCGCTATGGCTACACCTTC
. | once | TRBJ1-5 | TRBV28 | CASGQLHQPQHF | TGTGCCAGCGGACAGCTTCATCAGCCCCAGCATTTT
. | few | TRBJ2-3 | TRBV4-3 | CASSQATRGGASRPTDTQYF | TGCGCCAGCAGCCAAGCTACTAGGGGGGGGGCCTCTCGACCCACAGATACGCAGTATTTT
. | once | TRBJ1-4 | TRBV28 | CASRDIDGSDFATNEKLFF | TGTGCCAGCAGGGACATCGACGGATCCGATTTTGCAACTAATGAAAAACTGTTTTTT
. | . | TRBJ1-3 | TRBV2 | CASSQDRSSGNTIYF | TGTGCCAGCAGCCAGGACAGATCCTCTGGAAACACCATATATTTT
. | once | TRBJ2-7 | TRBV4-2 | CASSQDLSTVKQYF | TGTGCCAGCAGCCAAGATCTGAGCACAGTTAAGCAGTACTTC
TRBD1 | . | TRBJ2-3 | TRBV10-3 | CAISTGTGGTDTQYF | TGTGCCATCAGCACCGGGACAGGAGGCACAGATACGCAGTATTTT
. | once | TRBJ2-6 | TRBV27 | CASSLSTGTGANVLTF | TGTGCCAGCAGTTTATCTACGGGGACTGGGGCCAACGTCCTGACTTTC
TRBD2 | . | TRBJ2-7 | TRBV6-1 | CASSELEGSGGRGEQYF | TGTGCCAGCAGTGAACTAGAGGGATCGGGAGGGAGGGGGGAGCAGTACTTC
TRBD1 | once | TRBJ2-2 | TRBV28 | CASSLRTGRKTGELFF | TGTGCCAGCAGTTTGAGGACAGGGAGGAAAACCGGGGAGCTGTTTTTT